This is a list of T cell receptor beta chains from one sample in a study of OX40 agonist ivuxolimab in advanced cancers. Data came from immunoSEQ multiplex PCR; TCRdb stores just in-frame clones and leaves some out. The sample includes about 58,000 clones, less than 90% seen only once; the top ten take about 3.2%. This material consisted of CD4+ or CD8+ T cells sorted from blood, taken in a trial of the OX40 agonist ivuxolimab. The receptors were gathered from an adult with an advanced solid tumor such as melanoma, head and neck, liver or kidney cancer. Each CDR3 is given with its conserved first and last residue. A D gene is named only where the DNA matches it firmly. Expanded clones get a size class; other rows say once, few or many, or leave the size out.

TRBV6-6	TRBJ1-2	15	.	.	CASSYVGGHSDGYTF	TGTGCCAGCAGTTACGTCGGGGGGCATAGCGATGGCTACACCTTC
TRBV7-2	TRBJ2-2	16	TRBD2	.	CASSFSGGAEFGELFF	TGTGCCAGCAGCTTTAGCGGGGGGGCCGAATTCGGGGAGCTGTTTTTT
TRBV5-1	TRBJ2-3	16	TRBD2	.	CASSLGLAGEVDTQYF	TGCGCCAGCAGCTTGGGACTAGCGGGGGAGGTAGATACGCAGTATTTT
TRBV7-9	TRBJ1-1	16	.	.	CASSLEGGYLGTEAFF	TGTGCCAGCAGCTTAGAGGGCGGTTACTTGGGCACTGAAGCTTTCTTT
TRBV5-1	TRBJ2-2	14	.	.	CASSVDSNTGELFF	TGCGCCAGCAGCGTGGACAGTAACACCGGGGAGCTGTTTTTT
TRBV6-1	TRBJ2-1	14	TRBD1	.	CASSRDRGRGEQFF	TGTGCCAGCAGTAGGGACAGGGGGCGCGGGGAGCAGTTCTTC
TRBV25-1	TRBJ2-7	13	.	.	CAISRGVGYEQYF	TGTGCCATCTCCAGGGGGGTCGGTTACGAGCAGTACTTC
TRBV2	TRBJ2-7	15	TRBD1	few	CASSKSGTGGHEQYF	TGTGCCAGCAGTAAGTCCGGGACAGGGGGCCACGAGCAGTACTTC
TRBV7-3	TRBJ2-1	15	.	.	CASSLGGTAQREQFF	TGTGCCAGCAGCTTAGGAGGGACTGCCCAGCGGGAGCAGTTCTTC
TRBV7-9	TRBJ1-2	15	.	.	CASSRGGTRVNGYTF	TGTGCCAGCAGCCGGGGTGGTACGAGGGTAAATGGCTACACCTTC
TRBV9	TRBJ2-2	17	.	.	CASSAQNRGLNTGELFF	TGTGCCAGCAGCGCCCAGAACCGCGGCTTAAACACCGGGGAGCTGTTTTTT
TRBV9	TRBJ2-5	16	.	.	CASSVDQGGLQETQYF	TGTGCCAGCAGCGTAGACCAGGGTGGGTTACAAGAGACCCAGTACTTC
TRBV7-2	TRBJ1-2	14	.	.	CASSTGFPNYGYTF	TGTGCCAGCAGCACAGGGTTCCCGAACTATGGCTACACCTTC
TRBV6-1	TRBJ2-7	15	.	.	CASRGVFGTQIQSYF	TGTGCCAGCAGAGGCGTTTTCGGGACGCAAATCCAATCGTACTTC
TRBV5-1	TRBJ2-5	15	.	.	CASSRIGSGQQEQYF	TGCGCCAGCAGCCGGATTGGGTCAGGCCAGCAGGAGCAGTACTTC
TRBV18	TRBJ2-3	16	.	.	CASSPAMFSGTDTQYF	TGTGCCAGCTCACCCGCTATGTTTAGCGGCACAGATACGCAGTATTTT
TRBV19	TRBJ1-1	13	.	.	CASSMQRGLVAFF	TGTGCCAGTAGTATGCAGCGGGGCCTCGTAGCTTTCTTT
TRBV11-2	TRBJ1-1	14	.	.	CASSLSGGNTEAFF	TGTGCCAGCAGCCTCTCTGGGGGGAACACTGAAGCTTTCTTT
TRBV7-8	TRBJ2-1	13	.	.	CASSLDEVHEQFF	TGTGCCAGCAGCTTAGATGAGGTCCATGAGCAGTTCTTC
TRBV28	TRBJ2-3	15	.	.	CASSFVGRSTDTQYF	TGTGCCAGCAGTTTTGTGGGGCGGAGCACAGATACGCAGTATTTT
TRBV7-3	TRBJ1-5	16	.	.	CASSLMEGDGHGTQHF	TGTGCCAGCAGCTTAATGGAGGGGGATGGACACGGGACCCAGCATTTT
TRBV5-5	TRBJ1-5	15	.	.	CASSLQGAGSQPQHF	TGTGCCAGCAGCTTGCAGGGTGCGGGTAGTCAGCCCCAGCATTTT
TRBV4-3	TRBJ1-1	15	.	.	CASSPYRERDTEAFF	TGCGCCAGCAGCCCGTACAGGGAAAGGGACACTGAAGCTTTCTTT
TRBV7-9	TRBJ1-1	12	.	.	CASKQGNTEAFF	TGTGCCAGCAAGCAGGGGAACACTGAAGCTTTCTTT
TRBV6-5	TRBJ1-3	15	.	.	CASSYLLGVGNTIYF	TGTGCCAGCAGTTACCTACTAGGGGTCGGAAACACCATATATTTT
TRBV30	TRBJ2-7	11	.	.	CAWGQRGEQYF	TGTGCCTGGGGGCAGAGAGGAGAGCAGTACTTC
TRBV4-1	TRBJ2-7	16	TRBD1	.	CASSQDGNRGSYEQYF	TGCGCCAGCAGCCAAGATGGGAACAGGGGTTCCTACGAGCAGTACTTC
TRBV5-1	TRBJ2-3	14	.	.	CASRVGAATDTQYF	TGCGCCAGCAGGGTTGGAGCGGCCACGGATACGCAGTATTTT
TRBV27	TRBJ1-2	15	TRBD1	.	CASRQTTGANYGYTF	TGTGCCAGCAGGCAAACGACAGGGGCCAACTATGGCTACACCTTC
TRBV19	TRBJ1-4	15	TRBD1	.	CASTQIRDSREKLFF	TGTGCCAGTACCCAGATCCGGGACAGTCGTGAAAAACTGTTTTTT
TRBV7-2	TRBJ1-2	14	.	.	CASSLLRQTYGYTF	TGTGCCAGCAGCTTACTTCGACAGACGTATGGCTACACCTTC
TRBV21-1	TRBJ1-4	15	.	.	CASSPQGQGAGKLFF	TGTGCCAGCAGCCCCCAGGGACAGGGGGCGGGGAAACTGTTTTTT
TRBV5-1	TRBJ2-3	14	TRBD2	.	CASSSAGGMDTQYF	TGCGCCAGCAGCTCCGCGGGGGGTATGGATACGCAGTATTTT
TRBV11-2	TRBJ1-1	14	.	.	CASSLVKWGSEAFF	TGTGCCAGCAGCTTAGTAAAGTGGGGGTCAGAAGCTTTCTTT
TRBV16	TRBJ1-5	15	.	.	CASSPRGIADQPQHF	TGTGCCAGCAGCCCGCGGGGGATAGCGGATCAGCCCCAGCATTTT
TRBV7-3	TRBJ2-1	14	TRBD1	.	CASSEGAAENEQFF	TGTGCCAGCAGTGAGGGGGCCGCGGAAAATGAGCAGTTCTTC
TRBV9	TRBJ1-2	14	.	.	CASSVAQGDYGYTF	TGTGCCAGCAGCGTAGCGCAGGGAGACTATGGCTACACCTTC
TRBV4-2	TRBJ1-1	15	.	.	CASSRDPGAVTEAFF	TGTGCCAGCAGCCGGGACCCCGGTGCTGTTACTGAAGCTTTCTTT
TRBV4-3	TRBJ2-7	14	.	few	CASSQEWTTYEQYF	TGCGCCAGCAGCCAAGAGTGGACCACCTACGAGCAGTACTTC
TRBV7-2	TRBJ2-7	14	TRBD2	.	CASSLSGTTYEQYF	TGTGCCAGCAGCTTATCAGGGACTACGTACGAGCAGTACTTC
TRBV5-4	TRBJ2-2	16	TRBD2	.	CASSLFNSGGLGELFF	TGTGCCAGCAGCTTGTTCAATAGCGGGGGGCTCGGGGAGCTGTTTTTT
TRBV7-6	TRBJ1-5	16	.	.	CASSPTLMGSNQPQHF	TGTGCCAGCAGCCCCACACTCATGGGTAGCAATCAGCCCCAGCATTTT